At least ten counts were recorded for the clone carrying this TCR beta chain. Its antigen is currently unknown. The sample comes from a study of CD8 T cells in ankylosing spondylitis. Germline lookup yields CDR1 DFQATT and CDR2 SNEGSKA (reference sequence). With 5 bases clipped from V and 5 bases from J, the junction kept 8 bases outside the gene matches. The CDR3 runs to 14 residues. Study-level findings and limits: Disease-linked clones reportedly showed significant enrichment in matched ankylosing spondylitis synovial fluid. Researchers report that disease-linked clones proved CD8+ and relatively rare in peripheral blood.

In making TCR beta libraries, quantitative 5'-RACE with molecular barcodes was used. MiXCR, applied by TCRdb to the 5' RACE reads, yields one record per CDR3 protein. The top ten hold 9% to 15% of the sample, which has roughly 120,000 distinct CDR3 sequences, over 6.5% seen once. Specimen: blood, either unsorted or a sorted T cell fraction (not recorded which). This sequence was found in a male donor with ankylosing spondylitis or in good health (not recorded which). The rearrangement uses TRBV20-1 and TRBJ1-4; 7 positions match TRBD1. The CDR3 sequence: CSAGGGQTNEKLFF. The CDR3, as DNA: TGCAGTGCTGGTGGGGGACAGACAAATGAAAAACTGTTTTTT.